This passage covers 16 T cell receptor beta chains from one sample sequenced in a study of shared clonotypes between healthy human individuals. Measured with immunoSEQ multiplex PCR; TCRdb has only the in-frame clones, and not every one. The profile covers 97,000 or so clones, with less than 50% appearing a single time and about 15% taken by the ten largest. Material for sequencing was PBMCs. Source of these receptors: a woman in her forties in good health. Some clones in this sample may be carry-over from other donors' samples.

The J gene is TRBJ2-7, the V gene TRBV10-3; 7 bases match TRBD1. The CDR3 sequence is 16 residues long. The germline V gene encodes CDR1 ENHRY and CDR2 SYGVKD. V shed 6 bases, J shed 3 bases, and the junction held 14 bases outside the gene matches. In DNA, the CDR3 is TGTGCCATCAGCCTGACAGGGCCCCCGTCCTACTACGAGCAGTACTTC. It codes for CAISLTGPPSYYEQYF.

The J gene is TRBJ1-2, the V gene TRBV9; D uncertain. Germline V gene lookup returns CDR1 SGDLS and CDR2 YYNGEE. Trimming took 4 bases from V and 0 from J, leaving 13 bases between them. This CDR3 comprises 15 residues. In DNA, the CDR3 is TGTGCCAGCAGCCCGAGACACATTTCTAACTATGGCTACACCTTC. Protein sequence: CASSPRHISNYGYTF.

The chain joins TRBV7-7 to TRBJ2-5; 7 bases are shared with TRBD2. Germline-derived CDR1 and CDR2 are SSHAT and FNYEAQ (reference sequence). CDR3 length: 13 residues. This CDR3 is CATSRGEGETQYF. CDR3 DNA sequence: TGTGCTACCTCCCGGGGGGAGGGAGAGACCCAGTACTTC.

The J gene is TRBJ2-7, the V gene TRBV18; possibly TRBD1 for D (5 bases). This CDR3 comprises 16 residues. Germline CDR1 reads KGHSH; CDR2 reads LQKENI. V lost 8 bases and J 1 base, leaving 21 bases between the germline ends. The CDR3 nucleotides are TGTGCCAGCCGTGAGCAAGGGGTTGGGCGGTCCTACGAGCAGTACTTC. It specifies CASREQGVGRSYEQYF. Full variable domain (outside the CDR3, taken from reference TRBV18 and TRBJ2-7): NAGVMQNPRHLVRRRGQEARLRCSPMKGHSHVYWYRQLPEEGLKFMVYLQKENIIDESGMPKERFSAEFPKEGPSILRIQQVVRGDSAAYFCASREQGVGRSYEQYFGPGTRLTVT.

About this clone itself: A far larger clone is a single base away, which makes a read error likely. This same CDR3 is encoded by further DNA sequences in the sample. DNA of the CDR3: TGTGCCAGCAGCTGGTCAGGGGAGAGTGGCTACACCTTC. Translation: CASSWSGESGYTF. V is TRBV27 and J is TRBJ1-2; TRBD1 might be the D (6 bases). CDR3 length: 13 residues. Trimming shortened V by 6 bases and J by 7 bases, and 15 bases separated the two germline ends. CDR1 and CDR2 from the germline V gene are MNHEY and SMNVEV (reference sequence).

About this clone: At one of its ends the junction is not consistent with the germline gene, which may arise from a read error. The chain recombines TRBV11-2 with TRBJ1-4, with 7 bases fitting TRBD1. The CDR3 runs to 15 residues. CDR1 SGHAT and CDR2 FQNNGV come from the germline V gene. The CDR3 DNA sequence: TGCGCCAGCAGCCGAGAGACAGGGAAGGAAGAAAAACTGTTTTTT. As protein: CASSRETGKEEKLFF.

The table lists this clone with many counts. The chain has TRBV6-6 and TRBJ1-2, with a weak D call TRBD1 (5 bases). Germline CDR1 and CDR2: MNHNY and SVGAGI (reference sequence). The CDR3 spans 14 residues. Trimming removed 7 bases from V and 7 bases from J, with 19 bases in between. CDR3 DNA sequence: TGTGCCAGCACCCCTGAGGGGCGTGGTGGTGGCTACACCTTC. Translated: CASTPEGRGGGYTF.

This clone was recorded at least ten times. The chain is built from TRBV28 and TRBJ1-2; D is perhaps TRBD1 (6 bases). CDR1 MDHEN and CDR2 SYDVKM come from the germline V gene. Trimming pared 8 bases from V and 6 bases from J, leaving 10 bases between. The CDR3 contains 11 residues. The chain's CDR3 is CASYRVDGYTF. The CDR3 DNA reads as TGTGCCAGCTACAGGGTAGATGGCTACACCTTC.

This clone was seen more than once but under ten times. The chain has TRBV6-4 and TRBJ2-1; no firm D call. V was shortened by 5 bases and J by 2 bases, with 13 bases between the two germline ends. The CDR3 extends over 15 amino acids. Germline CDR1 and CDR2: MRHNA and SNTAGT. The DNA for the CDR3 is TGTGCCAGCAGTTCCCGAGATGGCACCTACAATGAGCAGTTCTTC. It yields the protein CASSSRDGTYNEQFF.

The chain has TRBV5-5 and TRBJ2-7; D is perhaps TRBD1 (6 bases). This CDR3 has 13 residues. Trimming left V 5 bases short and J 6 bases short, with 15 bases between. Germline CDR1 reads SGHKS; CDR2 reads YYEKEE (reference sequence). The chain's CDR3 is CASSLPGAGEQYF. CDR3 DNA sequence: TGTGCCAGCAGTTTGCCAGGGGCGGGCGAGCAGTACTTC.

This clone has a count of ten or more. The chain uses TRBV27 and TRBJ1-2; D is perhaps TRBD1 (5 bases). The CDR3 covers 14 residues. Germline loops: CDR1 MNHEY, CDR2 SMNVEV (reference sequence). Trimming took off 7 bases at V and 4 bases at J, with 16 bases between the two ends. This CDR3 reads CASKGTGASYGYTF. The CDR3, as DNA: TGTGCCAGCAAGGGTACAGGTGCTTCCTATGGCTACACCTTC.

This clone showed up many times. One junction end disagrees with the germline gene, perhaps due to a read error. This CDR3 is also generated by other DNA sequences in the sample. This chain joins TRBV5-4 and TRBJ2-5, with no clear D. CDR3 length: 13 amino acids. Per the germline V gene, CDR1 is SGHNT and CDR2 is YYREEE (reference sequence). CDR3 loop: CASSLVPRETQYF. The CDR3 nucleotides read TGCGCCAGCAGCTTGGTACCCCGGGAGACCCAGTACTTC.

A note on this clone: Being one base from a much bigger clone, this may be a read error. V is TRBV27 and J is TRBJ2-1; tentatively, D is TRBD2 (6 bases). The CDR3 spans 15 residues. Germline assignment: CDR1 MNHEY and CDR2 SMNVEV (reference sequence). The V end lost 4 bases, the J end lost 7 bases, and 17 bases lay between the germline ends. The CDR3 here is CASSYLTGVWNEQFF. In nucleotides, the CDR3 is TGTGCCAGCAGTTATCTAACGGGAGTATGGAATGAGCAGTTCTTC.

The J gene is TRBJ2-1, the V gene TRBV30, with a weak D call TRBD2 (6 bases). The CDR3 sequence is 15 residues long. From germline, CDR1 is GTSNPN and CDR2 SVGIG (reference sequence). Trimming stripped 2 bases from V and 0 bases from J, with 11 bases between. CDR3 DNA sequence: TGTGCCTGGAGTAGCGGAGGGAGCTCCTACAATGAGCAGTTCTTC. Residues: CAWSSGGSSYNEQFF.

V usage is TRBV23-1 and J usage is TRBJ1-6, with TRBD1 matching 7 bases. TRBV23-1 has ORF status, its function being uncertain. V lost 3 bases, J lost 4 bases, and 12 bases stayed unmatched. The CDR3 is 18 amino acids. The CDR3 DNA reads TGCGCCAGCAGTCACCACGACAGGGCCTATCGTTATAATTCACCCCTCCACTTT. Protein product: CASSHHDRAYRYNSPLHF.

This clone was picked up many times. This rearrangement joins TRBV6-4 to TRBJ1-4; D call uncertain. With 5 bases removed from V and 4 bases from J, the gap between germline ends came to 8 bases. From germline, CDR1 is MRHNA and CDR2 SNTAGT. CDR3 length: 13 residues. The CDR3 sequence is CASSSEFNEKLFF. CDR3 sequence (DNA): TGTGCCAGCAGTTCCGAGTTTAATGAAAAACTGTTTTTT.